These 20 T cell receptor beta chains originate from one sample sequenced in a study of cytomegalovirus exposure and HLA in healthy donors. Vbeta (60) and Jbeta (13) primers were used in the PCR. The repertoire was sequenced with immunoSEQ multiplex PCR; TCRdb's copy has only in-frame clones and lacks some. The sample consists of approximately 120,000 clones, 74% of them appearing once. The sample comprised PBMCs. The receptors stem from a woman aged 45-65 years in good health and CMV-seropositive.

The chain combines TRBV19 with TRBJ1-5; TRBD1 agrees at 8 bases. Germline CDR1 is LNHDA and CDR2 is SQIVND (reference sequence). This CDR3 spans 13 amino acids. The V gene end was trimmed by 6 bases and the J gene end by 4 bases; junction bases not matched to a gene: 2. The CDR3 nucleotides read TGTGCCAGTAGCCGACAGGGGAATCAGCCCCAGCATTTT. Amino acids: CASSRQGNQPQHF. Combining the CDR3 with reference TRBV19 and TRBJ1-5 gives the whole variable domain DGGITQSPKYLFRKEGQNVTLSCEQNLNHDAMYWYRQDPGQGLRLIYYSQIVNDFQKGDIAEGYSVSREKKESFPLTVTSAQKNPTAFYLCASSRQGNQPQHFGDGTRLSIL.

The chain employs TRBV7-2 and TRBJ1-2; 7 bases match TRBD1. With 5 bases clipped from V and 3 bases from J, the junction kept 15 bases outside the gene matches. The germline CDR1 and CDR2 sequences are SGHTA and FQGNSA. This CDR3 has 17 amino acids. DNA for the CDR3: TGTGCCAGCAGCCCCTTGGGGCTACAGGGGTTCGACTATGGCTACACCTTC. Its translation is CASSPLGLQGFDYGYTF.

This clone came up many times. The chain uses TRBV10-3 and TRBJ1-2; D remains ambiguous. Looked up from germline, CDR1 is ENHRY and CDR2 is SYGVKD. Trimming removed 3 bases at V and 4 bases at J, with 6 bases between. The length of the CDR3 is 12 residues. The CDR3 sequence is CAISDTSYGYTF. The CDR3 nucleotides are TGTGCCATCAGTGACACCAGCTATGGCTACACCTTC.

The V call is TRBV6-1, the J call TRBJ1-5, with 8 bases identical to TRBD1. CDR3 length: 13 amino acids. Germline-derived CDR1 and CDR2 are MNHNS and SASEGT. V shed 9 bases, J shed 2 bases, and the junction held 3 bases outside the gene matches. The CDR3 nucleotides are TGTGCCAGAGCGGGACAGGGCAATCAGCCCCAGCATTTT. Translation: CARAGQGNQPQHF.

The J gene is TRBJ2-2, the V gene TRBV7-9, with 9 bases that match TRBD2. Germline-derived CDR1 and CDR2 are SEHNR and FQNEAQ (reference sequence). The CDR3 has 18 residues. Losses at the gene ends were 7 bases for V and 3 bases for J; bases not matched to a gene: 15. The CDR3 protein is CASTSKGSGGSYTGELFF. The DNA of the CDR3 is TGTGCCAGCACCTCCAAAGGTAGCGGGGGTTCTTACACCGGGGAGCTGTTTTTT.

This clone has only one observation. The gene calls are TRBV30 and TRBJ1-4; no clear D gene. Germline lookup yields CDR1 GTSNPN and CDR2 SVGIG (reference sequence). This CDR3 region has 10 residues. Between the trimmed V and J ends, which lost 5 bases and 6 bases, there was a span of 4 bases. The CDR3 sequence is CAWSDEKLFF. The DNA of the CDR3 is TGTGCCTGGTCGGATGAAAAACTGTTTTTT.

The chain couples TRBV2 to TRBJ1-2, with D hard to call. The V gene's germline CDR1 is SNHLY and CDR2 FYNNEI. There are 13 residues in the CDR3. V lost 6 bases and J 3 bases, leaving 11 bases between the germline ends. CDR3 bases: TGTGCCAGCAGAGCCCTAGGCTACTATGGCTACACCTTC. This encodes CASRALGYYGYTF.

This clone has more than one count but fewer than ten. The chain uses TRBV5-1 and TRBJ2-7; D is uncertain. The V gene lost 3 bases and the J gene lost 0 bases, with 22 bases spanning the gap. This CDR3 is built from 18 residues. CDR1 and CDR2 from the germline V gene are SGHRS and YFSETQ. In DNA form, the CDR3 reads TGCGCCAGCAGCTCTCAACCGACTTCCGGCGGATCCTCCTACGAGCAGTACTTC. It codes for CASSSQPTSGGSSYEQYF.

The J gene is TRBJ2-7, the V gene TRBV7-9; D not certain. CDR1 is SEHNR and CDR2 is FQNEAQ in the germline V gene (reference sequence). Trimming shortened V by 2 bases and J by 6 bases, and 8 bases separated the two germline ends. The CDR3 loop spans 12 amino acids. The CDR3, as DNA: TGTGCCAGCAGCTTAACTCCGGGCGAGCAGTACTTC. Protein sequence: CASSLTPGEQYF. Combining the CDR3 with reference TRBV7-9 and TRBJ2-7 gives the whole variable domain DTGVSQNPRHKITKRGQNVTFRCDPISEHNRLYWYRQTLGQGPEFLTYFQNEAQLEKSRLLSDRFSAERPKGSFSTLEIQRTEQGDSAMYLCASSLTPGEQYFGPGTRLTVT.

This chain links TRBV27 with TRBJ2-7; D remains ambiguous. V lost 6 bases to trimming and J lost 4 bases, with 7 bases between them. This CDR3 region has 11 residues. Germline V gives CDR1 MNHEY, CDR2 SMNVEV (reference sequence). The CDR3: CASSHNYEQYF. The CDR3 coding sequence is TGTGCCAGCAGCCACAATTACGAGCAGTACTTC.

The CDR3 DNA sequence: TGTGCCAGCAGTCTACAGGGTAGGGCCTACAATGAGCAGTTCTTC. It encodes CASSLQGRAYNEQFF. The V call is TRBV7-2, the J call TRBJ2-1; weak D call: TRBD1 (6 bases). Germline assignment: CDR1 SGHTA and CDR2 FQGNSA. There are 15 residues in the CDR3. Trimming shortened V by 6 bases and J by 2 bases, and 14 bases separated the two germline ends.

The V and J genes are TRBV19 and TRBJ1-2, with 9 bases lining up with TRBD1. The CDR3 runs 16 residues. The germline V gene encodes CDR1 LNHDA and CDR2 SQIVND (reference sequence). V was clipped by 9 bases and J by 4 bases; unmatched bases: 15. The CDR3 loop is CASPTETGGYCYGYTF. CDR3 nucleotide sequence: TGTGCCAGCCCGACCGAGACAGGGGGTTACTGCTATGGCTACACCTTC.

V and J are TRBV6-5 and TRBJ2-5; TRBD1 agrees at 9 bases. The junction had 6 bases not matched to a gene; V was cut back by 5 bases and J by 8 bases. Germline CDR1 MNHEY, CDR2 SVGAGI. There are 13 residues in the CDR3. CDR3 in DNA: TGTGCCAGCAGTCGAGACAGGGGGGAAACCCAGTACTTC. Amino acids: CASSRDRGETQYF.

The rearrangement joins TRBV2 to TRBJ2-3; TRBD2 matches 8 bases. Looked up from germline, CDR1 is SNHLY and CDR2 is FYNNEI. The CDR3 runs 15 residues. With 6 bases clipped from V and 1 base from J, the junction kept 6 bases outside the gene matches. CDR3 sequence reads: CASRTDSGGTDTQYF. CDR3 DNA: TGTGCCAGCAGGACTGATAGCGGGGGCACAGATACGCAGTATTTT.

In DNA, the CDR3 is TGTGCCAGCAGCTTAGGACAGGGGGTTGGAAACACCATATATTTT. It is translated as CASSLGQGVGNTIYF. The J gene is TRBJ1-3, the V gene TRBV7-6, with 9 bases matching TRBD1. From germline, CDR1 is SGHVS and CDR2 FNYEAQ. CDR3 length: 15 amino acids. Trimming removed 1 base from V and 3 bases from J; junction bases left unmatched: 1.

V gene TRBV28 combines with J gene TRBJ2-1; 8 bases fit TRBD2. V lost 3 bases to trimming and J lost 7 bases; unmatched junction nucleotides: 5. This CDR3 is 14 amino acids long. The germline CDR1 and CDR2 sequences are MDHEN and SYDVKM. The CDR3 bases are TGTGCCAGCAGTTTGCTGGCGGGGGGTAATGAGCAGTTCTTC. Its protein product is CASSLLAGGNEQFF.

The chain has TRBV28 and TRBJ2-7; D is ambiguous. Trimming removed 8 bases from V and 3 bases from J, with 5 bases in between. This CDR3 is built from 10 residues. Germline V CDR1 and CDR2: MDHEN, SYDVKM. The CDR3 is CASGHYEQYF. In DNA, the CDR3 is TGTGCCAGCGGGCACTACGAGCAGTACTTC.

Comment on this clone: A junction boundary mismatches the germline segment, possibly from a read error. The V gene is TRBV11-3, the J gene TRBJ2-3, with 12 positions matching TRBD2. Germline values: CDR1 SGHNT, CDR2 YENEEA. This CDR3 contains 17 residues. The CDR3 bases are TGTGCCAGCAACTTAGATTCCAAATCTAGCGGGGGGGGACGAAAGTATTTT. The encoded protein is CASNLDSKSSGGGRKYF.

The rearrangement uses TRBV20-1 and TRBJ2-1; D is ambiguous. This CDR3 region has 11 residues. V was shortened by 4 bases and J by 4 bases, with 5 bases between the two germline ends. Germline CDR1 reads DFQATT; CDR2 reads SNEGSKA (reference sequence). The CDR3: CSATQYNEQFF. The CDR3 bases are TGCAGTGCTACCCAGTACAATGAGCAGTTCTTC.

In nucleotides, the CDR3 is TGTGCCAGCAGCTTCACCGGGACTGACTATGGCTACACCTTC. Its translation is CASSFTGTDYGYTF. The J gene is TRBJ1-2, the V gene TRBV7-2; maybe TRBD1 (5 bases). Germline assignment: CDR1 SGHTA and CDR2 FQGNSA. Trimming took 3 bases from V and 3 from J, leaving 11 bases between them. CDR3 size: 14 residues.